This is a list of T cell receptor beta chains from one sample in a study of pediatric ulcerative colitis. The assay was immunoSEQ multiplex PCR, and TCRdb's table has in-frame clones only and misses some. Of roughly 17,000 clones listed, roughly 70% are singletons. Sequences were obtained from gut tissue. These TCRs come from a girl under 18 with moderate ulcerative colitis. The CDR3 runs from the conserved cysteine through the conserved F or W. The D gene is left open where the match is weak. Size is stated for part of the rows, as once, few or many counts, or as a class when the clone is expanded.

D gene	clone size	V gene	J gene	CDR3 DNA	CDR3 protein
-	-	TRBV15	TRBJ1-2	TGTGCCACCAGCAGAGAAGAACCGGCGGTGGGCTACACCTTC	CATSREEPAVGYTF
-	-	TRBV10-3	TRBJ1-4	TGTGCCATCAGTGAGTCAGATCGGATTAATGAAAAACTGTTTTTT	CAISESDRINEKLFF
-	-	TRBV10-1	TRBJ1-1	TGCGCCAGCAGTGCACAGACGAACACTGAAGCTTTCTTT	CASSAQTNTEAFF
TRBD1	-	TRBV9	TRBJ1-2	TGTGCCAGCAGCGTAGAGGCAGGGGGCACCTATGGCTACACCTTC	CASSVEAGGTYGYTF
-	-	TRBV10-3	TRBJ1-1	TGTGCCATCAGTGGCAGTTCCTCGAACACTGAAGCTTTCTTT	CAISGSSSNTEAFF
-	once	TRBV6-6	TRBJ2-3	TGTGCCAGCAGTTACTCGACAGGAATCACAGATACGCAGTATTTT	CASSYSTGITDTQYF
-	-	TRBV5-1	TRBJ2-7	TGCGCCAGCAGTTCGGGGCGATCGCGTGAGCAGTACTTC	CASSSGRSREQYF
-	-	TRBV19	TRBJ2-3	TGTGCCAGTAGTATAGGGGCGTCCTTGCCCACAGATACGCAGTATTTT	CASSIGASLPTDTQYF
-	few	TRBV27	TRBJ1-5	TGTGCCAGCAGTTTGAAGAGGGACTATAGCAATCAGCCCCAGCATTTT	CASSLKRDYSNQPQHF
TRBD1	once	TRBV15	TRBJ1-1	TGTGCCACCAGCAGAGAGGGACAGGGGAGCACTGAAGCTTTCTTT	CATSREGQGSTEAFF
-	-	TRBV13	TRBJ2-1	TGTGCCAGCAGCTCCCGGGACACCCTCTACAATGAGCAGTTCTTC	CASSSRDTLYNEQFF
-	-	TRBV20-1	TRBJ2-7	TGCAGTGCTAGTACAGGTTACGAGCAGTACTTC	CSASTGYEQYF
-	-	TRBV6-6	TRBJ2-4	TGTGCCAGCAGTTACGGGTCTTTAGCCAAAAACATTCAGTACTTC	CASSYGSLAKNIQYF
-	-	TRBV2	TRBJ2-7	TGTGCCAGCAGTTCGGAGTTCTACGAGCAGTACTTC	CASSSEFYEQYF
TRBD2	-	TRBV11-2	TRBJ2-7	TGTGCCAGCAGCCCATTGGGACTAGCGGGAGCCGAGCAGTACTTC	CASSPLGLAGAEQYF
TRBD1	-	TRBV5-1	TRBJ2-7	TGCGCCAGCAGCCCCACAGGGGGGAGTCACTACGAGCAGTACTTC	CASSPTGGSHYEQYF